This is a list of T cell receptor beta chains from one sample in a study of tumor-infiltrating lymphocytes in primary liver carcinoma. TCRdb passed the multiplex PCR reads through MiXCR, listing each CDR3 protein once. This table holds 99,000 or so distinct CDR3 sequences, 69% found once. The sample consisted of liver tumor tissue from sampling region 5. The receptors derive from an older woman with primary liver carcinoma and hepatitis B virus infection. Each CDR3 is given without its conserved first and last residue. Each record gives: V gene, D gene, CDR3 protein. A D gene is named only where the DNA matches it firmly.

V gene: TRBV14
D gene: -
CDR3 protein: ASSQGTVEQY

V gene: TRBV11-2
D gene: TRBD2
CDR3 protein: VSSLGLAGPGELF

V gene: TRBV6-5
D gene: TRBD1
CDR3 protein: ASSLTSTGNKRY

V gene: TRBV28
D gene: TRBD2
CDR3 protein: ASSTGGPRGFEQF

V gene: TRBV11-3
D gene: -
CDR3 protein: TSSSEGTRKNIQY

V gene: TRBV6-1
D gene: -
CDR3 protein: ASSRLGPLNEQF

V gene: TRBV5-1
D gene: -
CDR3 protein: ASSLQGRRITEAF

V gene: TRBV5-1
D gene: TRBD2
CDR3 protein: ASVTSGSPPDTQY

V gene: TRBV28
D gene: TRBD2
CDR3 protein: ASRRAGLHYNEQF

V gene: TRBV5-1
D gene: -
CDR3 protein: ASSVSGREFETHY

V gene: TRBV12-3/TRBV12-4
D gene: -
CDR3 protein: TSSGGLGWANVLT

V gene: TRBV4-1
D gene: TRBD1
CDR3 protein: ASSRDRGGNQPQH

V gene: TRBV6-2/TRBV6-3
D gene: -
CDR3 protein: ASSYDNEQF

V gene: TRBV30
D gene: -
CDR3 protein: AWRARTAGNTIY

V gene: TRBV11-2
D gene: -
CDR3 protein: ASSLLTETKAF

V gene: TRBV7-9
D gene: -
CDR3 protein: ASSLGWSQNTEVF

V gene: TRBV28
D gene: -
CDR3 protein: ASRSRGYT

V gene: TRBV11-2
D gene: -
CDR3 protein: ASSLEGASGGRYT

V gene: TRBV11-3
D gene: TRBD2
CDR3 protein: ASSATSGQETQY

V gene: TRBV6-1
D gene: -
CDR3 protein: ACLRVGAGGELF

V gene: TRBV7-8
D gene: TRBD2
CDR3 protein: ASSMEATGGTSYNEHF

V gene: TRBV5-1
D gene: TRBD2
CDR3 protein: ASSKLAEQETQY

V gene: TRBV12-3/TRBV12-4
D gene: -
CDR3 protein: ASNRDGNLGDYT

V gene: TRBV11-2
D gene: -
CDR3 protein: ASSVDFGIVY

V gene: TRBV11-3
D gene: -
CDR3 protein: ASSPRGAEPYEQY

V gene: TRBV28
D gene: -
CDR3 protein: ASSLRQMNEQY

V gene: TRBV28
D gene: -
CDR3 protein: ASSYVRGRGEAF

V gene: TRBV30
D gene: TRBD2
CDR3 protein: AWSDSGTITDTQY

V gene: TRBV6-6
D gene: TRBD1
CDR3 protein: ASTTGGQKGYT

V gene: TRBV7-9
D gene: TRBD1
CDR3 protein: ASSPWDQGADYVQS

V gene: TRBV11-2
D gene: -
CDR3 protein: ASSSEGGVWGAMTQY

V gene: TRBV11-2
D gene: TRBD2
CDR3 protein: VSSLDSWGLPSHNEQF

V gene: TRBV27
D gene: TRBD2
CDR3 protein: ASTLTSGSQTQY

V gene: TRBV29-1
D gene: TRBD1
CDR3 protein: SAMSGGRETQC

V gene: TRBV6-5
D gene: -
CDR3 protein: ASKEMYTEAF

V gene: TRBV2
D gene: TRBD2
CDR3 protein: ASSSPGTSGRVTDTQY

V gene: TRBV5-1
D gene: TRBD1
CDR3 protein: ASSLTGTEYQPQH

V gene: TRBV5-8
D gene: -
CDR3 protein: ASSLELVGEMETQY

V gene: TRBV7-9
D gene: TRBD2
CDR3 protein: ASNHGLAGGVYNEQF

V gene: TRBV10-3
D gene: -
CDR3 protein: IISGHTDTQY